Following are 4 T cell receptor beta chains from one sample sequenced in a study of OX40 agonist ivuxolimab in advanced cancers. The protocol was immunoSEQ multiplex PCR, while the TCRdb copy is restricted to in-frame clones and leaves out a portion. The sample includes some 80,000 clones, roughly 89% of them seen just once. Sequences were derived from CD4+ or CD8+ T cells sorted from blood, sampled in a trial of the OX40 agonist ivuxolimab. The source is an adult with an advanced solid tumor such as melanoma, head and neck, liver or kidney cancer.

The V and J genes are TRBV7-9 and TRBJ1-1; 7 nucleotides match TRBD1. Germline CDR1 and CDR2: SEHNR and FQNEAQ (reference sequence). With 5 bases clipped from V and 5 bases from J, the junction kept 8 bases outside the gene matches. The CDR3 is 14 amino acids. The CDR3 spells CASSAGQARTEAFF. CDR3 sequence (DNA): TGTGCCAGCAGCGCCGGACAGGCCCGGACTGAAGCTTTCTTT.

The chain combines TRBV5-8 with TRBJ1-5; a possible D gene is TRBD1 (5 bases). Per the germline V gene, CDR1 is SGHTS and CDR2 is YDEGEE. Trimming took 1 base from V and 7 from J, leaving 12 bases between them. There are 14 residues in the CDR3. CDR3 loop: CASSLIRGGQPQHF. The DNA for the CDR3 is TGTGCCAGCAGCTTGATACGGGGGGGACAGCCCCAGCATTTT.

This clone came up a few times. This rearrangement joins TRBV28 to TRBJ1-4; 9 nucleotides align to TRBD1. Germline CDR1 MDHEN, CDR2 SYDVKM. The CDR3 contains 14 residues. The J segment lost 8 bases and the V segment lost 4 bases, leaving 5 bases of the junction unmatched. Written as DNA, the CDR3 is TGTGCCAGCAGTTCCGGGACAGGGTCCGAAAAACTGTTTTTT. This sequence encodes CASSSGTGSEKLFF.

The rearrangement joins TRBV10-3 to TRBJ2-5; 8 bases agree with TRBD1. The CDR3 is 15 amino acids. The ends lost 7 bases at V and 5 bases at J; junction bases unmatched: 12. In germline, CDR1 is ENHRY, CDR2 SYGVKD. The CDR3 region is CAINPGQGALETQYF. In nucleotides, the CDR3 is TGTGCCATCAATCCCGGGCAGGGGGCTTTGGAGACCCAGTACTTC.